These T cell receptor beta chains were read from a single sample in a study of blood T cell repertoires in COVID-19. Sequencing was performed with immunoSEQ multiplex PCR; in TCRdb, only in-frame clones are kept and a portion is missing. The table has approximately 220,000 clones, 84% seen once; the top ten hold about 5.1%. The sequencing input was peripheral blood. Receptor source: a woman aged 60-75 years who had recovered from COVID-19. Each CDR3 is given with its conserved first and last residue. Fields, in order: V gene, J gene, D gene, CDR3 protein, CDR3 DNA. A D gene is named only where the DNA matches it firmly.

TRBV10-1,TRBJ2-5,-,CASSEGDGGTQYF,TGCGCCAGCAGTGAAGGTGACGGGGGGACCCAGTACTTC
TRBV15,TRBJ2-1,-,CATSRGGQSYNEQFF,TGTGCCACCAGCAGAGGGGGGCAGAGCTACAATGAGCAGTTCTTC
TRBV7-3,TRBJ2-5,-,CASSLGGGVGETQYF,TGTGCCAGCAGCTTAGGTGGGGGCGTAGGAGAGACCCAGTACTTC
TRBV7-3,TRBJ2-2,-,CASTAGAGTGELFF,TGTGCCAGCACCGCGGGGGCGGGGACCGGGGAGCTGTTTTTT
TRBV10-3,TRBJ1-4,-,CASSNNEKLFF,TGTGCCTCGAGCAATAATGAAAAACTGTTTTTT
TRBV12-5,TRBJ2-7,-,CASGLGRTYEQYF,TGTGCTAGTGGTTTGGGGAGGACTTACGAGCAGTACTTC
TRBV4-3,TRBJ2-3,TRBD2,CASSQDGREGFTDTQYF,TGCGCCAGCAGCCAAGACGGCAGGGAGGGGTTCACAGATACGCAGTATTTT
TRBV9,TRBJ1-4,TRBD1,CASSVGDRGQNEKLFF,TGTGCCAGCAGCGTAGGGGACAGGGGTCAAAATGAAAAACTGTTTTTT
TRBV2,TRBJ2-5,-,CASMEIQQETQYF,TGTGCCAGCATGGAAATTCAACAGGAGACCCAGTACTTC
TRBV3-1/TRBV3-2,TRBJ1-6,TRBD1,CASSQGTGGSYNSPLHF,TGTGCCAGCAGCCAAGGGACAGGGGGCTCCTATAATTCACCCCTCCACTTT
TRBV5-1,TRBJ2-2,TRBD1,CASSLAEGAWTGELFF,TGCGCCAGCAGCTTGGCCGAGGGGGCTTGGACCGGGGAGCTGTTTTTT
TRBV29-1,TRBJ2-2,-,CSAKSPGYAAGELFF,TGCAGCGCCAAATCCCCAGGTTACGCAGCCGGGGAGCTGTTTTTT
TRBV19,TRBJ2-4,TRBD1,CASSIGTGGFGDIQYF,TGTGCCAGTAGTATTGGGACAGGGGGCTTTGGAGACATTCAGTACTTC
TRBV7-2,TRBJ1-2,-,CASSLVVRAANYGYTF,TGTGCCAGCAGCTTAGTGGTTCGCGCGGCTAACTATGGCTACACCTTC
TRBV6-4,TRBJ2-1,TRBD2,CASSDLGAGGHNEQFF,TGTGCCAGCAGTGACCTCGGGGCGGGGGGGCACAATGAGCAGTTCTTC
TRBV3-1/TRBV3-2,TRBJ1-2,-,CASSQVGKGSLNYGYTF,TGTGCCAGCAGCCAAGTCGGTAAGGGGTCCCTTAACTATGGCTACACCTTC